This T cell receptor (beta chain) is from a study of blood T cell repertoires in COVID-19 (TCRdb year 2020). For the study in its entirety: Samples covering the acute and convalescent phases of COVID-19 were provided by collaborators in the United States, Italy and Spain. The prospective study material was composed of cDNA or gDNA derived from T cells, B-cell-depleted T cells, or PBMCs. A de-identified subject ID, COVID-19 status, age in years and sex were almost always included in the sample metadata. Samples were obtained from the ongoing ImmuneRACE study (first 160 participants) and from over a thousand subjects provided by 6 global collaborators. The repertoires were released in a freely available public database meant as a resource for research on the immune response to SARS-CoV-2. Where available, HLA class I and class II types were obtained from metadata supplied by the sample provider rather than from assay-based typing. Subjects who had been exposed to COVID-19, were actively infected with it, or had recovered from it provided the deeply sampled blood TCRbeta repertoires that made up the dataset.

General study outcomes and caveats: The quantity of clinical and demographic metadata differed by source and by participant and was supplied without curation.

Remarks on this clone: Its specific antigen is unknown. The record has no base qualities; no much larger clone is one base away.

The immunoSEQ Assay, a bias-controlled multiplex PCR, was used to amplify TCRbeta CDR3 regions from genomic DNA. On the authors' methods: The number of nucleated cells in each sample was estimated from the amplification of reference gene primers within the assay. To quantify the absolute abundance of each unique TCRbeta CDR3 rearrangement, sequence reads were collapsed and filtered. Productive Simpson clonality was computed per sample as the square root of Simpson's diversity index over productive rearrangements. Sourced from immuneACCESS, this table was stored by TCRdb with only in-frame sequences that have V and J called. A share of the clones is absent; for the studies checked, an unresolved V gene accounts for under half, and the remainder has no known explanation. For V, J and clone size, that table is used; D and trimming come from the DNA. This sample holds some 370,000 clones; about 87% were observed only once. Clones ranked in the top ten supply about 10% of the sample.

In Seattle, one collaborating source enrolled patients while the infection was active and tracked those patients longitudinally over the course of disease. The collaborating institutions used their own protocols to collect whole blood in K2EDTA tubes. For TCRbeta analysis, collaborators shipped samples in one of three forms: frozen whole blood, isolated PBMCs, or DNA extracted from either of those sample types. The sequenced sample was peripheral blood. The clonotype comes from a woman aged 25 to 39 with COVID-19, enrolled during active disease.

The encoded CDR3 is CAWRSAPGQTLATNEKLFF. In nucleotide form, the sequence is TGTGCCTGGAGGTCAGCGCCGGGACAGACCCTTGCAACTAATGAAAAACTGTTTTTT. The rearrangement combines TRBV30 with TRBJ1-4, and 7 bases in between align with TRBD1. The CDR3 runs 19 amino acids, cysteine and phenylalanine included. Only the CDR3 portion is preserved as DNA: 57 bases, with reading frame beginning at the first base. V is trimmed back by 3 bases and J by 0 bases, and the junction contains 16 bases that no gene match accounts for. The germline V gene (reference sequence) sets CDR1 to GTSNPN and CDR2 to SVGIG. This CDR3, with the reference TRBV30 and TRBJ1-4 proteins standing in past its ends, gives the full variable domain SQTIHQWPATLVQPVGSPLSLECTVEGTSNPNLYWYRQAAGRGLQLLFYSVGIGQISSEVPQNLSASRPQDRQFILSSKKLLLSDSGFYLCAWRSAPGQTLATNEKLFFGSGTQLSVL.